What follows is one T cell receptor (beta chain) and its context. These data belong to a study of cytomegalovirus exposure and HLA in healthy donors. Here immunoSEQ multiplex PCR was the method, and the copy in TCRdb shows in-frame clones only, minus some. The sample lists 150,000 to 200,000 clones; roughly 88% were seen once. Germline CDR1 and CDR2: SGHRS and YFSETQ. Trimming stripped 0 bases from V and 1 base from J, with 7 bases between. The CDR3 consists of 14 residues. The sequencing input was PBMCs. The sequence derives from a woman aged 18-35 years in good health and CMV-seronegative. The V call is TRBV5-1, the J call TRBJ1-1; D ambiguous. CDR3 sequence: CASSLEGENTEAFF. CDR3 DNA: TGCGCCAGCAGCTTGGAAGGAGAGAACACTGAAGCTTTCTTT.